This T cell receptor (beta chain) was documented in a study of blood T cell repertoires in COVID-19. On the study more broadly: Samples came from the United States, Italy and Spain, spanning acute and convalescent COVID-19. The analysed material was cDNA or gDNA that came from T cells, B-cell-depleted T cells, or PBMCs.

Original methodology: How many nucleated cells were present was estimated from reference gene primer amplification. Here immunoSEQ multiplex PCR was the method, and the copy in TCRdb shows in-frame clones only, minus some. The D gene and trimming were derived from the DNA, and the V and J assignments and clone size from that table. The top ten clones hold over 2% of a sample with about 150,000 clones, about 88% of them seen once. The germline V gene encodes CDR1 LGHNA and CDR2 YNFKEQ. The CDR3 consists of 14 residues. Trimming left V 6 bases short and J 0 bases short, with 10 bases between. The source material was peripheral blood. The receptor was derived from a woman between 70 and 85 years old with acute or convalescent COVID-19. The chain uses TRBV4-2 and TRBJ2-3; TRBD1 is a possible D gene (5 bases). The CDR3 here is CASSLDKSTDTQYF. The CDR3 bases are TGTGCCAGCAGTCTGGACAAGAGCACAGATACGCAGTATTTT.